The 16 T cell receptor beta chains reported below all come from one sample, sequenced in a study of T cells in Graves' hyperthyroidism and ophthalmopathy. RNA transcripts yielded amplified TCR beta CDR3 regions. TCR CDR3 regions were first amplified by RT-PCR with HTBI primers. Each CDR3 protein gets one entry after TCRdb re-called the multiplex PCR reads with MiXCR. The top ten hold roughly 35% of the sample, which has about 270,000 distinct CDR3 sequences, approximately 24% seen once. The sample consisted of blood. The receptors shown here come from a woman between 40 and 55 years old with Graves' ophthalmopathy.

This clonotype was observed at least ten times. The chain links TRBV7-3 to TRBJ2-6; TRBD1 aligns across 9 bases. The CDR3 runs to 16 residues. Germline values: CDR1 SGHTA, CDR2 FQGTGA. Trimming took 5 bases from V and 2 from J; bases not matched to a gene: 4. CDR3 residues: CASSPGTGTGANVLTF. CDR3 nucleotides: TGTGCCAGCAGCCCCGGGACAGGGACTGGGGCCAACGTCCTGACTTTC.

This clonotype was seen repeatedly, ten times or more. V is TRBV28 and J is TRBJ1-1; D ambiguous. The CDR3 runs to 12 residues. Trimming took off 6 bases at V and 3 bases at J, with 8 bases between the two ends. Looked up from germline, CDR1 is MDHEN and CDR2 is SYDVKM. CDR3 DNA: TGTGCCAGCAGAAGACACTACACTGAAGCTTTCTTT. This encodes CASRRHYTEAFF.

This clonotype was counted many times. In DNA form, the CDR3 reads TGTGCCAGCAGTTACGGTCCCGGGGAGCTGTTTTTT. This codes for CASSYGPGELFF. The chain employs TRBV6-5 and TRBJ2-2; no definite D call. V was clipped by 2 bases and J by 6 bases, with 4 bases between them. The germline gives CDR1 MNHEY, CDR2 SVGAGI. The CDR3 has 12 residues.

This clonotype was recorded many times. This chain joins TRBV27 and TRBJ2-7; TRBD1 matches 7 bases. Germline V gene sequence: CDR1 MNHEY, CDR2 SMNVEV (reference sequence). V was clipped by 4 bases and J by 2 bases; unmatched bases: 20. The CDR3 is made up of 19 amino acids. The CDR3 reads CASSSIWGQTGARPYEQYF. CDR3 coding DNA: TGTGCCAGCAGTTCGATATGGGGTCAAACAGGGGCGAGACCCTACGAGCAGTACTTC.

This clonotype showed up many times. Here the CDR3 DNA reads TGTGCCAGCAGTTTATCATGGGGGCCCACATGGGGAAACATTCAGTACTTC. Its translation: CASSLSWGPTWGNIQYF. This chain uses TRBV27 with TRBJ2-4, with D possibly matching TRBD1 (6 bases). V was cut by 0 bases and J by 6 bases, with 18 bases left in between. Germline V gene sequence: CDR1 MNHEY, CDR2 SMNVEV (reference sequence). The CDR3 loop spans 17 amino acids.

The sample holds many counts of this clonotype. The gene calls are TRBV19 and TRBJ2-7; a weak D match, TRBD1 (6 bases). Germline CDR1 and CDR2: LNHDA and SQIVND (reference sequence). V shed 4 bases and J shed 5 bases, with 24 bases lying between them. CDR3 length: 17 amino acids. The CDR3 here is CASSTDEQGTRPDEQYF. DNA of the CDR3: TGTGCCAGTAGTACTGACGAACAGGGAACCCGTCCGGACGAGCAGTACTTC.

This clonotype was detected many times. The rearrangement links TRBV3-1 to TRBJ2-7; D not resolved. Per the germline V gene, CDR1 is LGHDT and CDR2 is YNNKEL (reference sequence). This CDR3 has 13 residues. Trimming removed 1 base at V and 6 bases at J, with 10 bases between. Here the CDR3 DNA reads TGTGCCAGCAGCCAAGCTGCTGGTACCGAGCAGTACTTC. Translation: CASSQAAGTEQYF.

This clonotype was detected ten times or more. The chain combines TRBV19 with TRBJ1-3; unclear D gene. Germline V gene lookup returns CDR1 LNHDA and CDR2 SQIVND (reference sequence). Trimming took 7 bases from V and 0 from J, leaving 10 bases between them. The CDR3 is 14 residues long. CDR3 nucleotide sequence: TGTGCCAGTATGAGTTCGGTCTCTGGAAACACCATATATTTT. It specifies CASMSSVSGNTIYF.

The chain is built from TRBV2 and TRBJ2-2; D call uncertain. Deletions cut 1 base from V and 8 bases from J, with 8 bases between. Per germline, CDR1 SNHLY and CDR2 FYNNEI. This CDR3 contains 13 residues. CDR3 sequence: CASSEVRAGELFF. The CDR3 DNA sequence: TGTGCCAGCAGTGAAGTCCGGGCGGGGGAGCTGTTTTTT.

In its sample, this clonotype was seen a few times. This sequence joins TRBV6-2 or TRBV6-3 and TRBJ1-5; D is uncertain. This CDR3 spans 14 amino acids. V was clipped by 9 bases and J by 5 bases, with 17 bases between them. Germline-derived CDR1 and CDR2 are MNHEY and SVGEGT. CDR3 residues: CASHRAGRDQPQHF. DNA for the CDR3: TGTGCCAGTCACCGGGCGGGTCGGGATCAGCCCCAGCATTTT.

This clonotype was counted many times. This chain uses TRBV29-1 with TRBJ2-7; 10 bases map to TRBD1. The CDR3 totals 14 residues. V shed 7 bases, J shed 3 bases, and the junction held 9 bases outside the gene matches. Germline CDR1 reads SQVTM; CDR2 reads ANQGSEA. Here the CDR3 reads CSAAVWDRGYEQYF. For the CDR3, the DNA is TGCAGCGCCGCAGTTTGGGACAGGGGCTACGAGCAGTACTTC.

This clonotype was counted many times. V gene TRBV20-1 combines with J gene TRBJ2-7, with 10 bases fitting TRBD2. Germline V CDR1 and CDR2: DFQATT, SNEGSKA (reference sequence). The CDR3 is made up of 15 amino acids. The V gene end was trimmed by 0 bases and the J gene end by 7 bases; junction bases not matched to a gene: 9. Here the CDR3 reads CSARDLASGRSEQYF. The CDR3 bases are TGCAGTGCTAGAGATCTGGCTAGCGGGAGAAGTGAGCAGTACTTC.

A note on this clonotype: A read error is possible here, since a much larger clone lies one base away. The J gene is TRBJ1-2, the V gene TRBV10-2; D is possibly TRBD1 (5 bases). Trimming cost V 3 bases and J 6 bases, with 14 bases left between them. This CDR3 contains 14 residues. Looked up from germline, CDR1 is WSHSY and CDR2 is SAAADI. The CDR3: CASSDKGANDGYTF. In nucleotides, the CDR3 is TGCGCCAGCAGTGATAAAGGGGCAAACGATGGCTACACCTTC.

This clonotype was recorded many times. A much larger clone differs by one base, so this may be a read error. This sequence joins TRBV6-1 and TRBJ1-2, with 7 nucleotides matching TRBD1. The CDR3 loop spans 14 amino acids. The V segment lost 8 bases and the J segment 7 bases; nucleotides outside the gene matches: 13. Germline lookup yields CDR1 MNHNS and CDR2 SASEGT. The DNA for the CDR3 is TGTGCCAGCCATGACCCGGGACAGATTAGTGGCTACACCTTC. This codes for CASHDPGQISGYTF.

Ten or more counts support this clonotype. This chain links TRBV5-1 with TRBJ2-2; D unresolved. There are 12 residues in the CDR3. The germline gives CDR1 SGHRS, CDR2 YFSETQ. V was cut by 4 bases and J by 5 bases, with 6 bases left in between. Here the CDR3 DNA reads TGCGCCAGCAGCAAGTTAACCGGGGAGCTGTTTTTT. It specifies CASSKLTGELFF.

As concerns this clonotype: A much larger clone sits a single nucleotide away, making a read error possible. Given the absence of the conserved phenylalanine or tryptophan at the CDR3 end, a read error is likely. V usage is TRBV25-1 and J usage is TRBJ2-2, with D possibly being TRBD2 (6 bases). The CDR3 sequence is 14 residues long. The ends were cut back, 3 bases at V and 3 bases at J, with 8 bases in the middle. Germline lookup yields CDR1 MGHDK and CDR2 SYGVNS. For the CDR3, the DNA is TGTGCCAGCAGTGAGGGGGACTACACCGGGGAGCTGTTTCTT. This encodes CASSEGDYTGELFL.